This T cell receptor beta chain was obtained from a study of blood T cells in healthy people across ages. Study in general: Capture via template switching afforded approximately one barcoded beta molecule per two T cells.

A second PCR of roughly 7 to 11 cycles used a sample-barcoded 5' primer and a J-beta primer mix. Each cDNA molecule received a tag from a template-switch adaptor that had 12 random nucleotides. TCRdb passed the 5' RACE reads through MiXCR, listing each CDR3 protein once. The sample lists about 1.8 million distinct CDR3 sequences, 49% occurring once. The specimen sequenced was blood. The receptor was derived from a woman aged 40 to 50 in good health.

In DNA, the CDR3 is TGTGCCAGCAGCATCCAGGGGGCCCGTGCTCGGGATACGCAGTATTTT. Translated: CASSIQGARARDTQYF. The rearrangement joins TRBV7-2 to TRBJ2-3; 8 bases fit TRBD1. Trimming cost V 5 bases and J 6 bases; bases outside gene matches: 13. Germline loops: CDR1 SGHTA, CDR2 FQGNSA. The CDR3 has 16 residues.